A selection of T cell receptor beta chains follows, all from one sample in a study of T cell changes during pregnancy in multiple sclerosis. Profiled with immunoSEQ multiplex PCR; TCRdb holds only in-frame clones, not every one. The table shows about 87,000 clones, with 93% occurring only once. Specimen: peripheral blood, collected in the third trimester of pregnancy. Every receptor here comes from a female donor in good health, enrolled as a control in a pregnancy study. Both conserved end residues are part of each CDR3. A D gene is named only where the DNA matches it firmly.

>TRBJ2-7|.|TRBV5-1
CASSLNSEQYF
TGCGCCAGCAGCCTAAACAGCGAGCAGTACTTC
>TRBJ2-1|.|TRBV4-1
CASSQSLATLFNEQFF
TGCGCCAGCAGCCAATCATTAGCGACTCTCTTCAATGAGCAGTTCTTC
>TRBJ2-5|.|TRBV19
CATSWSGQRAETQYF
TGTGCCACCTCCTGGTCTGGGCAGAGAGCAGAGACCCAGTACTTC
>TRBJ1-1|TRBD1|TRBV19
CASSLDRGNTEAFF
TGTGCCAGTAGTCTGGACAGGGGGAACACTGAAGCTTTCTTT
>TRBJ2-7|TRBD2|TRBV28
CASSSPRASGNGEQYF
TGTGCCAGCAGTTCCCCCAGGGCTAGCGGGAACGGCGAGCAGTACTTC
>TRBJ2-7|.|TRBV6-1
CASSEVGESYEQYF
TGTGCCAGCAGTGAAGTGGGAGAGTCCTACGAGCAGTACTTC
>TRBJ2-7|TRBD1|TRBV11-2
CASSLWTGGGNEQYF
TGTGCCAGCAGCTTATGGACAGGGGGAGGTAACGAGCAGTACTTC
>TRBJ2-5|TRBD2|TRBV27
CASSLGPSSGVMETQYF
TGTGCCAGCAGTTTAGGGCCGTCTAGCGGGGTTATGGAGACCCAGTACTTC
>TRBJ2-1|TRBD1|TRBV25-1
CASSQTPGQGSYNEQFF
TGTGCCAGCAGCCAAACCCCGGGACAGGGGAGCTACAATGAGCAGTTCTTC
>TRBJ2-3|.|TRBV25-1
CASINQDSRTDTQYF
TGTGCCAGTATAAACCAAGACAGTCGCACAGATACGCAGTATTTT